This section outlines one T cell receptor beta chain sequence together with its context. No antigen is known for it. These data originate in a study of CD8 T cells in Susac syndrome. Study-level results: It was acknowledged in the study that its TCR sequencing and HLA analysis involved a relatively small number of individuals.

A quantity of about 0.5 to 1 ug RNA underwent reverse transcription using random hexamers. Each CDR3 protein is one row after TCRdb ran MiXCR on the immunoSEQ multiplex PCR reads. The table includes roughly 150,000 distinct CDR3 sequences, 90% to 95% detected once. This CDR3 contains 13 residues. In germline, CDR1 is SGHDN, CDR2 FVKESK. V lost 1 base to trimming and J lost 6 bases, with 9 bases between them. The V and J genes are TRBV14 and TRBJ2-5; the D is unclear. This sequence originates from a human donor in good health. Sequencing was carried out using CD4+ T cells from PBMCs. The CDR3 here is CASSQGQTQTQYF. As DNA, the CDR3 is TGTGCCAGCAGCCAAGGTCAAACACAGACCCAGTACTTC.